This T cell receptor beta chain stems from a study of T cells in Graves' hyperthyroidism and ophthalmopathy. General study findings and limits: Ophthalmopathy cases were set apart from stable hyperthyroidism by a 13 V-J model. Ophthalmopathy was identified by the model a median about 6.4 months ahead of onset.

As regards this clonotype: Its antigen is still unknown.

From germline, CDR1 is LGHNT and CDR2 FRNRAP. The V and J ends lost 7 bases and 3 bases respectively, with 15 bases between them. The CDR3 runs to 14 residues. Amplification of TCR beta CDR3 regions was performed using RNA transcripts as template. First-round RT-PCR of the TCR CDR3 relied on the HTBI primer set. TCRdb re-called the multiplex PCR reads with MiXCR, one entry per CDR3 protein. Among 500,000 to 800,000 distinct CDR3 sequences, just under 45% were seen once, and the ten largest hold under 8%. Material: peripheral blood or thyroid tissue (not recorded which). The sequence was collected from an adult man with Graves' disease, either hyperthyroidism or ophthalmopathy (not recorded which). V usage is TRBV12-5 and J usage is TRBJ2-5, with D perhaps assigned TRBD1 or TRBD2 (6 bases each). The CDR3 nucleotides read TGTGCTAGTGCTCCAGCAGGGGAGGAAGAGACCCAGTACTTC. Translation gives CASAPAGEEETQYF.